One T cell receptor beta chain is described in this entry. This record comes from a study of blood T cell repertoires in COVID-19. The wider study: The United States, Italy and Spain were the sources of the acute and convalescent COVID-19 samples. The analysed material was cDNA or gDNA that came from T cells, B-cell-depleted T cells, or PBMCs.

With 5 bases clipped from V and 6 bases from J, the junction kept 9 bases outside the gene matches. CDR1 and CDR2 (germline): SGHTA, FQGNSA. The CDR3 has 15 amino acids. As originally analysed: Nucleated cell counts were estimated from reference gene primer amplification. Sequencing used immunoSEQ multiplex PCR; TCRdb keeps in-frame clones, though not all of them. V and J calls and clone size are as listed in that table; D and trimming were resolved from the DNA. The sample records 300,000 or so clones, about 87% being singletons. The sequencing input was peripheral blood. This chain links TRBV7-2 with TRBJ1-1, with 10 bases aligning to TRBD1. This clonotype was obtained from a woman in her thirties or forties who had recovered from COVID-19. The CDR3 reads CASSPGTGDIPEAFF. The CDR3 DNA reads as TGTGCCAGCAGCCCAGGGACAGGGGATATCCCTGAAGCTTTCTTT.